These 13 T cell receptor beta chains were sequenced from one sample in a study of a mutant IDH1 vaccine in newly diagnosed glioma. TCRdb keeps only in-frame clones here, not all; method: immunoSEQ multiplex PCR. The sample yields about 98,000 clones, around 90% seen once. Stated time point: baseline, week 1 (first vaccination visit). Regarding treatment: pre-vaccination baseline after standard-of-care therapy. The input for sequencing was PBMCs, taken from a glioma patient treated with radiotherapy, temozolomide or both. All receptors come from a woman aged 50 to 60 with glioma.

V and J are TRBV7-9 and TRBJ2-7; no clear D. Looked up from germline, CDR1 is SEHNR and CDR2 is FQNEAQ (reference sequence). There are 14 residues in the CDR3. Between the trimmed V and J ends, which lost 1 base and 2 bases, there was a span of 9 bases. CDR3 amino acids: CASSLGTATYEQYF. In nucleotides, the CDR3 is TGTGCCAGCAGCTTAGGGACCGCGACCTACGAGCAGTACTTC.

This clone was observed a few times. The J gene is TRBJ2-5, the V gene TRBV28; a weak D match, TRBD2 (6 bases). Trimming stripped 4 bases from V and 4 bases from J, with 13 bases between. CDR1 MDHEN and CDR2 SYDVKM come from the germline V gene. This CDR3 spans 14 amino acids. Written as DNA, the CDR3 is TGTGCCAGCAGTTACGGGAGACCCTCAGAGACCCAGTACTTC. Its protein is CASSYGRPSETQYF.

This clone turned up a few times. J is TRBJ1-1 and V is TRBV6-5, with 8 bases identical to TRBD1. J was trimmed by 5 bases and V by 5 bases; bases with no gene match: 10. The V gene's germline CDR1 is MNHEY and CDR2 SVGAGI. CDR3 size: 15 residues. In DNA, the CDR3 is TGTGCCAGCAGTCAACGGACAGGGCGATGGACTGAAGCTTTCTTT. This codes for CASSQRTGRWTEAFF.

The chain combines TRBV18 with TRBJ2-7; 10 nucleotides align to TRBD1. The CDR3 loop spans 15 amino acids. In germline, CDR1 is KGHSH, CDR2 LQKENI. V gave up 6 bases and J gave up 4 bases; unmatched junction bases: 9. CDR3 sequence reads: CASSTGTGAVYEQYF. DNA of the CDR3: TGTGCCAGCTCGACCGGGACAGGGGCCGTTTACGAGCAGTACTTC. Looking up the rest from reference TRBV18 and TRBJ2-7 gives the full variable domain: NAGVMQNPRHLVRRRGQEARLRCSPMKGHSHVYWYRQLPEEGLKFMVYLQKENIIDESGMPKERFSAEFPKEGPSILRIQQVVRGDSAAYFCASSTGTGAVYEQYFGPGTRLTVT.

This chain links TRBV6-6 with TRBJ2-7, with 14 bases matching TRBD2. The CDR3 extends over 16 amino acids. Germline assignment: CDR1 MNHNY and CDR2 SVGAGI (reference sequence). The ends lost 0 bases at V and 3 bases at J; junction bases unmatched: 1. The CDR3 region has the DNA TGTGCCAGCAGTTACTCGGGGACTAGCGGGAGCTACGAGCAGTACTTC. Translating it yields CASSYSGTSGSYEQYF.

J is TRBJ2-5 and V is TRBV19; 7 bases line up with TRBD1. Trimming at V came to 0 bases and at J to 4 bases, leaving 2 bases not matched to a gene. From germline, CDR1 is LNHDA and CDR2 SQIVND (reference sequence). CDR3 length: 14 amino acids. Here the CDR3 DNA reads TGTGCCAGTAGTATAGATTACAGGGGAGAGACCCAGTACTTC. This sequence encodes CASSIDYRGETQYF.

This clone occurred once. The chain combines TRBV9 with TRBJ2-3; 12 bases are shared with TRBD2. CDR3 length: 16 residues. Germline V gives CDR1 SGDLS, CDR2 YYNGEE. J lost 4 bases, V lost 4 bases, and 7 bases had no gene match. CDR3 amino acids: CASSPALAGGADTQYF. CDR3 nucleotides: TGTGCCAGCAGCCCGGCCCTAGCGGGAGGGGCAGATACGCAGTATTTT.

This chain links TRBV10-3 with TRBJ2-1, with a weak D call TRBD2 (6 bases). CDR3 length equals 16 residues. The germline gives CDR1 ENHRY, CDR2 SYGVKD. The ends were cut back, 4 bases at V and 0 bases at J, with 13 bases in the middle. The CDR3 spells CAISAVAASSYNEQFF. The DNA for the CDR3 is TGTGCCATCAGTGCGGTAGCGGCTAGCTCCTACAATGAGCAGTTCTTC.

The chain joins TRBV5-1 to TRBJ2-1; D not certain. Germline CDR1 SGHRS, CDR2 YFSETQ. V shed 6 bases and J shed 0 bases, with 13 bases lying between them. This CDR3 has 15 residues. This chain's CDR3 is CASTAEPNSYNEQFF. Written as DNA, the CDR3 is TGCGCCAGCACCGCAGAGCCAAACTCCTACAATGAGCAGTTCTTC. The complete variable domain, with remaining parts taken from reference TRBV5-1 and TRBJ2-1, reads KAGVTQTPRYLIKTRGQQVTLSCSPISGHRSVSWYQQTPGQGLQFLFEYFSETQRNKGNFPGRFSGRQFSNSRSEMNVSTLELGDSALYLCASTAEPNSYNEQFFGPGTRLTVL.

This rearrangement joins TRBV27 to TRBJ1-4; possibly TRBD1 for D (5 bases). CDR1 and CDR2 (germline): MNHEY, SMNVEV (reference sequence). This CDR3 has 14 amino acids. The V end lost 6 bases, the J end lost 8 bases, and 16 bases lay between the germline ends. Here the CDR3 reads CASRLQGGGEKLFF. The CDR3 region has the DNA TGTGCCAGCAGGCTCCAGGGAGGAGGCGAAAAACTGTTTTTT. Filled out from reference TRBV27 and TRBJ1-4, the complete variable domain reads EAQVTQNPRYLITVTGKKLTVTCSQNMNHEYMSWYRQDPGLGLRQIYYSMNVEVTDKGDVPEGYKVSRKEKRNFPLILESPSPNQTSLYFCASRLQGGGEKLFFGSGTQLSVL.

V and J are TRBV11-2 and TRBJ2-7; the D is unclear. V shed 4 bases and J shed 3 bases, with 4 bases lying between them. This CDR3 is 11 amino acids long. CDR1 and CDR2 from the germline V gene are SGHAT and FQNNGV. Written as DNA, the CDR3 is TGTGCCAGCAGCTGGGTCTACGAGCAGTACTTC. It is translated as CASSWVYEQYF.

The rearrangement joins TRBV6-5 to TRBJ2-5; TRBD2 agrees at 10 bases. The CDR3 sequence is 16 residues long. With V trimmed by 0 bases and J by 9 bases, 10 bases remained unmatched. Germline lookup yields CDR1 MNHEY and CDR2 SVGAGI. The CDR3 nucleotides are TGTGCCAGCAGTTACTCTCCGACTAGCGGGTCTCCGGCCCAGTACTTC. Its translation: CASSYSPTSGSPAQYF.

This chain links TRBV7-8 with TRBJ2-3; D not certain. Trimming took 4 bases from V and 5 from J, leaving 10 bases between them. The germline gives CDR1 SGHVS, CDR2 FQNEAQ. CDR3 size: 13 residues. The CDR3 loop is CASSSRPLDTQYF. In DNA form, the CDR3 reads TGTGCCAGCAGCTCCCGACCGCTAGATACGCAGTATTTT. The full variable domain, in which reference TRBV7-8 and TRBJ2-3 provide the parts outside the CDR3, is GAGVSQSPRYKVAKRGQDVALRCDPISGHVSLFWYQQALGQGPEFLTYFQNEAQLDKSGLPSDRFFAERPEGSVSTLKIQRTQQEDSAVYLCASSSRPLDTQYFGPGTRLTVL.